A selection of T cell receptor beta chains follows, all from one sample in a study of T cell repertoires in cytomegalovirus infection. TCRdb ran MiXCR on the reads and lists one entry per CDR3 protein. The table shows roughly 280,000 distinct CDR3 sequences, with 9.1% occurring only once. Sequenced sample: PBMCs. These receptors were collected from a human donor in good health (CMV status not recorded). Some clones in this sample may be carry-over from other donors' samples. The conserved cysteine and the conserved F or W are not part of the CDR3 here. A D gene is named only where the DNA matches it firmly.

>TRBV12-3/TRBV12-4|TRBD1|TRBJ1-6
ASRTQTGGLGNSPLH
>TRBV10-2|-|TRBJ1-1
ASSESSRLAGEAF
>TRBV6-1|-|TRBJ2-7
ASSKTPDRSWDEQY
>TRBV6-2/TRBV6-3|TRBD1|TRBJ2-7
ASSYSSPGQGHEQY
>TRBV5-1|-|TRBJ2-4
ASSLAGLDKNIQY
>TRBV6-2/TRBV6-3|-|TRBJ1-5
ASRNHRVGPQVQPQH
>TRBV11-2|-|TRBJ2-6
ASSFFYSGANVLT
>TRBV7-2|-|TRBJ2-7
ASSWGTGSYEQY
>TRBV6-8|-|TRBJ2-1
ASSYVADSYNEQF
>TRBV7-9|-|TRBJ1-5
ASSPLGGDNQPQH
>TRBV6-2/TRBV6-3|-|TRBJ2-1
ASTIDRSSYNEQF
>TRBV6-2/TRBV6-3|-|TRBJ1-4
ASRIYTATNEKLF
>TRBV2|-|TRBJ2-5
ASRAHGVNGETQY
>TRBV7-3|-|TRBJ2-7
ASSPTENSYEQY
>TRBV20-1|TRBD2|TRBJ2-7
SAREGGLSYEQY
>TRBV28|-|TRBJ1-2
ASSAGGYT
>TRBV12-3/TRBV12-4|-|TRBJ1-2
ASSLQGYFSS
>TRBV7-2|TRBD1|TRBJ2-3
ASSKRTGSTDTQY
>TRBV7-6|-|TRBJ1-1
ASSSKYNTEAF
>TRBV20-1|TRBD1|TRBJ1-2
SARVVYRGLGYT